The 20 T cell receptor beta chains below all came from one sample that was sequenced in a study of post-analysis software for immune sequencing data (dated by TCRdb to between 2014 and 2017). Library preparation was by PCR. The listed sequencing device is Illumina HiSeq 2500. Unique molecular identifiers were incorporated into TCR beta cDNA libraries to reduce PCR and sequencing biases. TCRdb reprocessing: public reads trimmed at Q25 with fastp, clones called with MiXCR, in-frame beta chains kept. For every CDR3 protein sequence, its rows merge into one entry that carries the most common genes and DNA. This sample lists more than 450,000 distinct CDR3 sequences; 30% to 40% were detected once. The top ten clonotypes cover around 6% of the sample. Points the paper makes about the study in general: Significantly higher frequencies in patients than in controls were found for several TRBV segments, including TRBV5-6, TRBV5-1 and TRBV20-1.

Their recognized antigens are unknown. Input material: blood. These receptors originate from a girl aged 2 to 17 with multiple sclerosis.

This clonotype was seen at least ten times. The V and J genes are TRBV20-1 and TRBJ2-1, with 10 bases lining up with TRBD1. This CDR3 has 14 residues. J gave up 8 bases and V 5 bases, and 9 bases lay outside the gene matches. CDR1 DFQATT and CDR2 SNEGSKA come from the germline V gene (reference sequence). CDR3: CSASWDRGQDEQFF. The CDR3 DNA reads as TGCAGTGCTTCGTGGGACAGGGGTCAAGATGAGCAGTTCTTC.

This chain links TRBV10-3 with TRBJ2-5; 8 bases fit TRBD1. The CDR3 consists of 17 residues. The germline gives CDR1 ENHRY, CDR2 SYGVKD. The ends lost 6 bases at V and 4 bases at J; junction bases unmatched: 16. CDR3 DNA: TGTGCCATCAGAGAAGGAGGTCCAGGGGGCTATTCAGAGACCCAGTACTTC. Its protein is CAIREGGPGGYSETQYF.

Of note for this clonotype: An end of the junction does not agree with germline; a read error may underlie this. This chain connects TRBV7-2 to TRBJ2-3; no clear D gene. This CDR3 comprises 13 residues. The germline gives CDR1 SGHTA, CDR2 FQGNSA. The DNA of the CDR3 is TGTGTCAGCATTAGATCTTACACAGATACGCAGTATTTT. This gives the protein CVSIRSYTDTQYF.

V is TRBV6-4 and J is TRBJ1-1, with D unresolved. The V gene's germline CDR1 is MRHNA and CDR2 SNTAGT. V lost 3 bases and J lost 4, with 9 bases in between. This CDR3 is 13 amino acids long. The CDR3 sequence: CASSERWGTEAFF. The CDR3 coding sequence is TGTGCCAGCAGTGAAAGATGGGGCACTGAAGCTTTCTTT.

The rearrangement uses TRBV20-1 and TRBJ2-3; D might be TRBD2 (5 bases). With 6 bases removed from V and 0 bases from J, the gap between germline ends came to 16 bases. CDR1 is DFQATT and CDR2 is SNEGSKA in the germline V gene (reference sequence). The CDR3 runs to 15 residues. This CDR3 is CSAEPLAASTDTQYF. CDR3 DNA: TGCAGTGCCGAGCCGCTAGCAGCTAGCACAGATACGCAGTATTTT.

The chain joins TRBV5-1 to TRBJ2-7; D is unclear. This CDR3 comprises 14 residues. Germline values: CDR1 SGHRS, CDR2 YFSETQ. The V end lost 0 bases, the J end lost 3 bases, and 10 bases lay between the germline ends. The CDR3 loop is CASSLDRYRYEQYF. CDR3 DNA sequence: TGCGCCAGCAGCTTGGACCGCTACCGCTACGAGCAGTACTTC. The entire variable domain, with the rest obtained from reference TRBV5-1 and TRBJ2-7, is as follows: KAGVTQTPRYLIKTRGQQVTLSCSPISGHRSVSWYQQTPGQGLQFLFEYFSETQRNKGNFPGRFSGRQFSNSRSEMNVSTLELGDSALYLCASSLDRYRYEQYFGPGTRLTVT.

The CDR3 bases are TGCGCCAGCAGCTTGGATCAGCGCACAGATACGCAGTATTTT. Translated: CASSLDQRTDTQYF. The chain couples TRBV5-1 to TRBJ2-3, with D unresolved. This CDR3 is 14 amino acids long. V lost 0 bases, J lost 1 base, and 6 bases lay in between. The germline V gene encodes CDR1 SGHRS and CDR2 YFSETQ.

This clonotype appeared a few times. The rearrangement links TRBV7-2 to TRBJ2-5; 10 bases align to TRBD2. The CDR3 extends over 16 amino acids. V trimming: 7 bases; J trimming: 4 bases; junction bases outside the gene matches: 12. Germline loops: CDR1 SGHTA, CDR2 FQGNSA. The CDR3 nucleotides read TGTGCCAGCACCCCTACCGGAGGGACTAGCGCAGAGACCCAGTACTTC. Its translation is CASTPTGGTSAETQYF.

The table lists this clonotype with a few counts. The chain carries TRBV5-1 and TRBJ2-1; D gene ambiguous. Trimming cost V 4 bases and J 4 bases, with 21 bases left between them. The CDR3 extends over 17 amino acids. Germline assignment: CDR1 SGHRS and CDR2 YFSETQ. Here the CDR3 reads CASSTDSGPYSYNEQFF. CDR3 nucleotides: TGCGCCAGCAGCACCGATTCCGGGCCTTATTCGTACAATGAGCAGTTCTTC.

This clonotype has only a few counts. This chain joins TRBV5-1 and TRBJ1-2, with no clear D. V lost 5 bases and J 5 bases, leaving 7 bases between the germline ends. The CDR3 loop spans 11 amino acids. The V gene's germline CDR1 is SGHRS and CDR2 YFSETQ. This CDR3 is CASRDPYGYTF. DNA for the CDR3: TGCGCCAGCAGGGACCCTTATGGCTACACCTTC. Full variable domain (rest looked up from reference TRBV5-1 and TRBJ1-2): KAGVTQTPRYLIKTRGQQVTLSCSPISGHRSVSWYQQTPGQGLQFLFEYFSETQRNKGNFPGRFSGRQFSNSRSEMNVSTLELGDSALYLCASRDPYGYTFGSGTRLTVV.

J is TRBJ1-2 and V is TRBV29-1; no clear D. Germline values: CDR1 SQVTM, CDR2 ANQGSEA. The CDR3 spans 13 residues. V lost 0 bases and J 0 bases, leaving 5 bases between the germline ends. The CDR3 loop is CSVEDPANYGYTF. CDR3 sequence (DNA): TGCAGCGTTGAAGATCCAGCTAACTATGGCTACACCTTC. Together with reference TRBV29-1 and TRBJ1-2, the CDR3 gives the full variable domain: SAVISQKPSRDICQRGTSLTIQCQVDSQVTMMFWYRQQPGQSLTLIATANQGSEATYESGFVIDKFPISRPNLTFSTLTVSNMSPEDSSIYLCSVEDPANYGYTFGSGTRLTVV.

The CDR3 nucleotides read TGTGCCAGCAGCCCACATTTAGGAACTCCTAACTATGGCTACACCTTC. Translated, it gives CASSPHLGTPNYGYTF. This chain uses TRBV28 with TRBJ1-2; D is unresolved. The CDR3 sequence is 16 residues long. In germline, CDR1 is MDHEN, CDR2 SYDVKM. V shed 6 bases and J shed 0 bases, with 17 bases lying between them.

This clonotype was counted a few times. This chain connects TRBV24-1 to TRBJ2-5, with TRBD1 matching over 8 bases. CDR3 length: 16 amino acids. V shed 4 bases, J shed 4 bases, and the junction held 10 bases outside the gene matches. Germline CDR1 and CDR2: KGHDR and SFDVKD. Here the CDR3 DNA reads TGTGCCACCAGTGAAGGGAGCAGGGGGCCGGGAGAGACCCAGTACTTC. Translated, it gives CATSEGSRGPGETQYF.

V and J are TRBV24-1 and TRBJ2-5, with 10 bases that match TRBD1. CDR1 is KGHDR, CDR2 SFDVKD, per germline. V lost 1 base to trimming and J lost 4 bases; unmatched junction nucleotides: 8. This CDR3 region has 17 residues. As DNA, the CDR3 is TGTGCCACCAGTGATTTTCTTAAGACAGGGGGCCGAGAGACCCAGTACTTC. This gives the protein CATSDFLKTGGRETQYF.

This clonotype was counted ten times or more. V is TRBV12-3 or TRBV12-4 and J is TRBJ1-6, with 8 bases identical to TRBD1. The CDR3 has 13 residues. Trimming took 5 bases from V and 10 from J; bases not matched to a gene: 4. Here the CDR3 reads CASSRTGNSPLHF. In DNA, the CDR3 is TGTGCCAGCAGTAGGACAGGGAACTCACCCCTCCACTTT.

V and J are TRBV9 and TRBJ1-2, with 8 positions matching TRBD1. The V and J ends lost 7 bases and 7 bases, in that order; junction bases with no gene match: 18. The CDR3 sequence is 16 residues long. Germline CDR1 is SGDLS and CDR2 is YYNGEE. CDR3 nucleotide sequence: TGTGCCAGCTCCGAGACAGGGGTCCCTATTACTGGTGGCTACACCTTC. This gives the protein CASSETGVPITGGYTF.

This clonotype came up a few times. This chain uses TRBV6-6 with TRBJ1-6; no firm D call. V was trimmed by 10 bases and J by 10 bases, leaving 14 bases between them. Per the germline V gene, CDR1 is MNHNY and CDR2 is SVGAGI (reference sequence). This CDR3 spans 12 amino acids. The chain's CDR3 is CATWDSRSPLHF. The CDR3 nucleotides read TGTGCCACGTGGGATTCTCGGTCACCCCTCCACTTT.

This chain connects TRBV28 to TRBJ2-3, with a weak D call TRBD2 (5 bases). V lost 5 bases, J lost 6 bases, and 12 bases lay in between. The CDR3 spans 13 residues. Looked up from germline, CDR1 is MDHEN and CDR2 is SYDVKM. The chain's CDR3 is CASSTPGGDTQYF. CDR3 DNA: TGTGCCAGCAGTACACCGGGCGGGGATACGCAGTATTTT.

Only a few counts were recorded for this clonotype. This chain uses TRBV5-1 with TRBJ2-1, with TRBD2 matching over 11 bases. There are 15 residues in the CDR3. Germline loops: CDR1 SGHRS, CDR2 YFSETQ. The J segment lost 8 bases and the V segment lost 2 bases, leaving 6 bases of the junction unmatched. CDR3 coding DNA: TGCGCCAGCAGCTTACTAGCGGGGGTGAGGTATGAGCAGTTCTTC. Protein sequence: CASSLLAGVRYEQFF.

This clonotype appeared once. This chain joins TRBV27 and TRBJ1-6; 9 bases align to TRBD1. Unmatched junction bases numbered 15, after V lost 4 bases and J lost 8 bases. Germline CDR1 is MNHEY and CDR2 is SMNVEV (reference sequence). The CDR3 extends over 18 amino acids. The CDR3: CASSSPQKGQGFYSPLHF. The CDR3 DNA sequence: TGTGCCAGCAGTTCCCCACAAAAGGGACAGGGCTTCTATTCACCCCTCCACTTT.